This T cell receptor (beta chain) was captured by sequencing in a study of blood T cell repertoires in COVID-19. Here immunoSEQ multiplex PCR was the method, and the copy in TCRdb shows in-frame clones only, minus some. The sample has fewer than 250,000 clones, roughly 84% seen once. Deletions cut 2 bases from V and 2 bases from J, with 9 bases between. Germline lookup yields CDR1 MGHRA and CDR2 YSYEKL. This CDR3 has 15 amino acids. The clonotype comes from a woman in her forties who had recovered from COVID-19. The V and J genes are TRBV4-1 and TRBJ2-2; D perhaps matches TRBD2 (5 bases). Sample: PBMCs or T cells enriched from blood (not recorded which). CDR3 sequence (DNA): TGCGCCAGCAGCCAAAGCTCGGGAAACACCGGGGAGCTGTTTTTT. This gives the protein CASSQSSGNTGELFF.